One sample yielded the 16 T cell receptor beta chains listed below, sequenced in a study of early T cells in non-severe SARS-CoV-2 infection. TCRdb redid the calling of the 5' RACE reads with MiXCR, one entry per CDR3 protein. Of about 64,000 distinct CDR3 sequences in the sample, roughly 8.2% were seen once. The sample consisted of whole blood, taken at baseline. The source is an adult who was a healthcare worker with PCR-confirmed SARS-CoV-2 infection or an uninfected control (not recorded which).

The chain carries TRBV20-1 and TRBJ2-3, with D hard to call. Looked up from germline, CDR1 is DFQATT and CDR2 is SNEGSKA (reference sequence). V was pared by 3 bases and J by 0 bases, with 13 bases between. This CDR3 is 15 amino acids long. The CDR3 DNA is TGCAGTGCTAGCTACAGAAATCCTAGCACAGATACGCAGTATTTT. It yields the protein CSASYRNPSTDTQYF.

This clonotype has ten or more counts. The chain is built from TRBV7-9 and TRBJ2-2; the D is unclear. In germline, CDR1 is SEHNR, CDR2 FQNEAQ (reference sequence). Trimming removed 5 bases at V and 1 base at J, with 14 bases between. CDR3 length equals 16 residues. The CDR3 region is CASSLDDLRNTGELFF. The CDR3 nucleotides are TGTGCCAGCAGCCTAGATGACTTAAGGAACACCGGGGAGCTGTTTTTT.

The CDR3 reads CSARVAGSNTEAFF. The CDR3 nucleotides are TGCAGTGCTAGAGTGGCAGGCAGTAACACTGAAGCTTTCTTT. The J gene is TRBJ1-1, the V gene TRBV20-1; D is unclear. There are 14 residues in the CDR3. V lost 1 base and J 2 bases, leaving 11 bases between the germline ends. The germline CDR1 and CDR2 sequences are DFQATT and SNEGSKA (reference sequence).

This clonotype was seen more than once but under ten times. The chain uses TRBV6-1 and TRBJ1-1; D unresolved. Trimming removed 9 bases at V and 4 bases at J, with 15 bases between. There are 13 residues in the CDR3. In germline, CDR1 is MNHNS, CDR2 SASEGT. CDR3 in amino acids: CASRRGGRTEAFF. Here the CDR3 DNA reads TGTGCCAGTCGACGGGGTGGGCGCACTGAAGCTTTCTTT.

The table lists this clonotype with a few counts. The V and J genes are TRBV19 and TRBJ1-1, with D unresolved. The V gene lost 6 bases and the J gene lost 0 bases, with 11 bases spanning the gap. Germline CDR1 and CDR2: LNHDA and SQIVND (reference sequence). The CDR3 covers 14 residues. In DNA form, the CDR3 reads TGTGCCAGTAGGGGCAGACTTATGAACACTGAAGCTTTCTTT. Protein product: CASRGRLMNTEAFF.

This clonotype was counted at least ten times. CDR3 residues: CASSFPTGGRETQYF. Written as DNA, the CDR3 is TGTGCCAGCAGTTTCCCGACAGGGGGAAGAGAGACCCAGTACTTC. V and J are TRBV6-2 or TRBV6-3 and TRBJ2-5; TRBD1 matches at 9 bases. Germline assignment: CDR1 MNHEY and CDR2 SVGEGT. The CDR3 is 15 amino acids. Unmatched junction bases numbered 7, after V lost 4 bases and J lost 4 bases.

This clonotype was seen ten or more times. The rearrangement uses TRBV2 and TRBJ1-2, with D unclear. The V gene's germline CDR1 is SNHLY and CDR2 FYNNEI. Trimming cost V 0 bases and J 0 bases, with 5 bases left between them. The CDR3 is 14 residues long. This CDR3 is CASSEAGSNYGYTF. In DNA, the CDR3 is TGTGCCAGCAGTGAAGCAGGGTCTAACTATGGCTACACCTTC.

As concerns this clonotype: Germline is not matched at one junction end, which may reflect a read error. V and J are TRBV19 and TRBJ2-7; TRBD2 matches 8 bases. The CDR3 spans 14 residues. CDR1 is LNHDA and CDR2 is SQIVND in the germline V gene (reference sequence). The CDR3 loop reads CASSPSSGRTSIHF. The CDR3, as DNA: TGTGCCAGTAGTCCATCCTCGGGGAGGACTAGCATTCACTTC.

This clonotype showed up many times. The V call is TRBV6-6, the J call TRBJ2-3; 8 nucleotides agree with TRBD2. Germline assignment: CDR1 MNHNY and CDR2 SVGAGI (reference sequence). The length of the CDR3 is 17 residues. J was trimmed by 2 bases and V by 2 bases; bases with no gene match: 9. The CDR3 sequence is CASSYTVLAEFTDTQYF. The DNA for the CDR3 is TGTGCCAGCAGTTACACCGTACTAGCGGAGTTCACAGATACGCAGTATTTT.

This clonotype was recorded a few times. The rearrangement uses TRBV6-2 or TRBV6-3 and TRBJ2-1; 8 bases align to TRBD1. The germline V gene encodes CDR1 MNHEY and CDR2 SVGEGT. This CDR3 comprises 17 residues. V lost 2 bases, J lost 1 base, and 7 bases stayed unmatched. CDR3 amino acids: CASSYTRQGTSYNEQFF. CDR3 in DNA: TGTGCCAGCAGTTACACAAGACAGGGGACTTCCTACAATGAGCAGTTCTTC.

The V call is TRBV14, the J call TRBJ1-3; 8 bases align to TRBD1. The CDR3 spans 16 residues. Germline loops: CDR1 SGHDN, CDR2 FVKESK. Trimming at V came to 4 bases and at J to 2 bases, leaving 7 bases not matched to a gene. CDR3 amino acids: CASSPRGRTAGNTIYF. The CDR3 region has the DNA TGTGCCAGCAGCCCCAGGGGGCGGACAGCTGGAAACACCATATATTTT.

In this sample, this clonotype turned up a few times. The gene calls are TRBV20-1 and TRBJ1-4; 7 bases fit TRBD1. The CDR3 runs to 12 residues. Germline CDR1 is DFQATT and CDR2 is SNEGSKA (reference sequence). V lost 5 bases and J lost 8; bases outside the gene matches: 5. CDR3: CSAPGQAEKLFF. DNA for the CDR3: TGCAGTGCTCCTGGACAGGCCGAAAAACTGTTTTTT.

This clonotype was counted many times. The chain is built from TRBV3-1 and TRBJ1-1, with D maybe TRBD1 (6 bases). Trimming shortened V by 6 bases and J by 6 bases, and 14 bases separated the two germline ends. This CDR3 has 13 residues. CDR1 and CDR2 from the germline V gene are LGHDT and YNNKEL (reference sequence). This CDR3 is CASSENRDPEAFF. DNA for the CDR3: TGTGCCAGCAGTGAGAACAGGGACCCTGAAGCTTTCTTT.

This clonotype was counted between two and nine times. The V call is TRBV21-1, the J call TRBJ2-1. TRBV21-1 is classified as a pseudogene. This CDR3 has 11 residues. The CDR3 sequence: CASSKGDEQFF. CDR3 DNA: TGTGCCAGCAGCAAGGGTGATGAGCAGTTCTTC.

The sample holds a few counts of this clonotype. CDR3 sequence: CASSPDRGGQPQHF. CDR3 nucleotide sequence: TGTGCCAGCAGCCCGGACAGGGGCGGCCAGCCCCAGCATTTT. This sequence joins TRBV7-9 and TRBJ1-5, with TRBD1 matching over 9 bases. J gave up 7 bases and V 5 bases, and 6 bases lay outside the gene matches. This CDR3 comprises 14 residues. Germline-derived CDR1 and CDR2 are SEHNR and FQNEAQ (reference sequence).

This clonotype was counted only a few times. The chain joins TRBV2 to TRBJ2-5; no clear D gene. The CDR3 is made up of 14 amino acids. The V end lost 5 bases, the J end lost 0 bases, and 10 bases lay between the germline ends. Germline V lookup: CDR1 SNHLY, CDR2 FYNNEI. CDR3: CASSPTWDQETQYF. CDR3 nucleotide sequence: TGTGCCAGCAGTCCCACTTGGGACCAAGAGACCCAGTACTTC.